The 7 T cell receptor beta chains below come from one sample, sequenced in a study of spatial heterogeneity in lung cancer. The time point here: blood at routine non-recurrence follow-up after resection. Sequencing was performed on whole RNA extracted from tumor and nontumor lung tissue, or from frozen PBMC, and the material was left unsorted. TCRdb reprocessed the 5' RACE reads via MiXCR and lists one record per CDR3 protein. This table holds about 120,000 distinct CDR3 sequences, 12% found once. The source was PBMCs, collected at follow-up. These receptors all stem from a male donor with early-stage non-small cell lung cancer.

The chain couples TRBV7-2 to TRBJ2-5; 8 nucleotides agree with TRBD2. Trimming took 2 bases from V and 2 from J; bases not matched to a gene: 4. Germline-derived CDR1 and CDR2 are SGHTA and FQGNSA. The CDR3 consists of 15 residues. CDR3 DNA: TGTGCCAGCAGCTTATATGGCGGGGGGCAAGAGACCCAGTACTTC. Protein sequence: CASSLYGGGQETQYF.

This clonotype occurred a few times. This chain connects TRBV12-2 to TRBJ1-5; no DNA check was done on the table's D call, TRBD1. TRBV12-2 is a known pseudogene. This CDR3 is 16 amino acids long. Written as DNA, the CDR3 is TGTGCAAGTCGCCCCCGGCGGGTTATGAGCAATCAGCCCCAGCATTTT. This encodes CASRPRRVMSNQPQHF.

This clonotype was picked up one time. The chain joins TRBV5-4 to TRBJ2-5; 7 bases are shared with TRBD1. The V gene end was trimmed by 2 bases and the J gene end by 0 bases; junction bases not matched to a gene: 1. Germline V gene lookup returns CDR1 SGHNT and CDR2 YYREEE (reference sequence). The CDR3 is 14 residues long. The chain's CDR3 is CASSLQGNQETQYF. CDR3 bases: TGTGCCAGCAGCTTACAGGGGAACCAAGAGACCCAGTACTTC. The whole variable domain, filled in from reference TRBV5-4 and TRBJ2-5, reads ETGVTQSPTHLIKTRGQQVTLRCSSQSGHNTVSWYQQALGQGPQFIFQYYREEENGRGNFPPRFSGLQFPNYSSELNVNALELDDSALYLCASSLQGNQETQYFGPGTRLLVL.

This clonotype was counted at least ten times. This sequence joins TRBV5-6 and TRBJ1-1; D gene ambiguous. CDR1 and CDR2 (germline): SGHDT, YYEEEE. This CDR3 contains 14 residues. Trimming left V 2 bases short and J 6 bases short, with 14 bases between. The CDR3 region is CASSLPRGQAEAFF. CDR3 coding DNA: TGTGCCAGCAGCTTACCCCGGGGTCAGGCTGAAGCTTTCTTT.

The chain carries TRBV25-1 and TRBJ1-5, with D maybe TRBD1 (5 bases). This CDR3 spans 13 amino acids. Between the trimmed V and J ends, which lost 7 bases and 4 bases, there was a span of 11 bases. Per germline, CDR1 MGHDK and CDR2 SYGVNS. In DNA, the CDR3 is TGTGCCAGCAAGGGGTCGGGGAATCAGCCCCAGCATTTT. Translation gives CASKGSGNQPQHF.

This clonotype was found a few times. The rearrangement uses TRBV7-2 and TRBJ2-4; a possible D gene is TRBD1 (5 bases). The germline V and J ends were trimmed by 3 bases and 15 bases, with 15 bases remaining between them. This CDR3 region has 12 residues. Germline CDR1 is SGHTA and CDR2 is FQGNSA. The CDR3 nucleotides are TGTGCCAGCAGCTTTTCCCGGACATTTCCGTACTTC. Amino acids: CASSFSRTFPYF.

The CDR3 DNA is TGCGCCAGCAGCCCGGGACAGGGGGCTTTCCCCTCCCAAGAGACCCAGTACTTC. Protein sequence: CASSPGQGAFPSQETQYF. The J gene is TRBJ2-5, the V gene TRBV5-1, with 12 nucleotides matching TRBD1. Trimming took 4 bases from V and 1 from J; bases not matched to a gene: 11. The CDR3 length is 18 residues. Per germline, CDR1 SGHRS and CDR2 YFSETQ.